The T cell receptor beta chain under discussion was sequenced for a study of chemoradiotherapy in HPV16-positive cancers. Measured with immunoSEQ multiplex PCR; TCRdb has only the in-frame clones, and not every one. There are approximately 9,000 clones in the sample; roughly 80% occur only once, and approximately 2.4% lies in the top ten. Germline V gives CDR1 SGHRS, CDR2 YFSETQ. After removal of 1 base from V and 1 base from J, the junction contained 2 bases not matched to a gene. The CDR3 spans 15 residues. Material: blood, obtained from a patient who underwent chemoradiotherapy. The chain couples TRBV5-1 to TRBJ2-1; TRBD2 aligns across 7 bases. The source is a human donor with HPV-associated anogenital cancer. Here the CDR3 reads CASSLNGGSYNEQFF. The DNA for the CDR3 is TGCGCCAGCAGCTTGAACGGGGGGTCCTACAATGAGCAGTTCTTC.